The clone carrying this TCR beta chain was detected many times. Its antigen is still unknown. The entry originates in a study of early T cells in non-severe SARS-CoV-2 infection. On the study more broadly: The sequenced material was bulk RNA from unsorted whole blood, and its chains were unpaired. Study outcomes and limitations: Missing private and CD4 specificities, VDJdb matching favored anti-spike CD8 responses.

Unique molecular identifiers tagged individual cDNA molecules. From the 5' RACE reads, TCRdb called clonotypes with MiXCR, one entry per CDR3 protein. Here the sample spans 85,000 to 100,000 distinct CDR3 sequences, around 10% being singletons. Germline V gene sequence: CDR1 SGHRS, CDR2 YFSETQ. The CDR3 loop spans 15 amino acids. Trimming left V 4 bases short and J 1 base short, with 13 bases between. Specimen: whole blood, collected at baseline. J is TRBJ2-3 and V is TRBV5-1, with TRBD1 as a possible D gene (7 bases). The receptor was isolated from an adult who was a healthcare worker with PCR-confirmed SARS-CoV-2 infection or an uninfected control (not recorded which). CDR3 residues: CASSAGTARTDTQYF. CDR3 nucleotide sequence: TGCGCCAGCAGCGCGGGGACAGCCCGCACAGATACGCAGTATTTT.